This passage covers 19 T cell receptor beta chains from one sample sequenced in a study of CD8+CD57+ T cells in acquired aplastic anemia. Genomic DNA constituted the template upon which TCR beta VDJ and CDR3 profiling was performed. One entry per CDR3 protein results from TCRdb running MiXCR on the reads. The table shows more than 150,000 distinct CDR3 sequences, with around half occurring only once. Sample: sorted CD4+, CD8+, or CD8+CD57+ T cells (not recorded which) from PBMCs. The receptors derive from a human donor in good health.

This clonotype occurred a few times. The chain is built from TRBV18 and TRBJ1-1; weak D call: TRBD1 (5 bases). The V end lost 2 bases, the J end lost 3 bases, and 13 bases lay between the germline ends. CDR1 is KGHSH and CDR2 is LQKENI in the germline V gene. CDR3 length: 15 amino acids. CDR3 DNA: TGTGCCAGCTCACCAGGGCAGGGTTGGTACACTGAAGCTTTCTTT. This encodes CASSPGQGWYTEAFF. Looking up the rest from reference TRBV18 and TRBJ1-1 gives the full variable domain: NAGVMQNPRHLVRRRGQEARLRCSPMKGHSHVYWYRQLPEEGLKFMVYLQKENIIDESGMPKERFSAEFPKEGPSILRIQQVVRGDSAAYFCASSPGQGWYTEAFFGQGTRLTVV.

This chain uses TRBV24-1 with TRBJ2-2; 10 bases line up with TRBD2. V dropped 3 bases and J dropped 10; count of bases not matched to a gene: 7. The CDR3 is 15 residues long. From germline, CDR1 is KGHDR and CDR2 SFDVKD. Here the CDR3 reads CATSDAVAGGEELFF. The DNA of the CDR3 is TGTGCCACCAGTGATGCCGTAGCGGGAGGCGAGGAGCTGTTTTTT.

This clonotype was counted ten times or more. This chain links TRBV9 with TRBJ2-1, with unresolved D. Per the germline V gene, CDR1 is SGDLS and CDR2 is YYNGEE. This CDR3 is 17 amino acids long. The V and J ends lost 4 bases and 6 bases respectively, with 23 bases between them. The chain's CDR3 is CASSPSLALDWVNEQFF. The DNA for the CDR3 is TGTGCCAGCAGCCCATCACTTGCCCTAGATTGGGTCAATGAGCAGTTCTTC.

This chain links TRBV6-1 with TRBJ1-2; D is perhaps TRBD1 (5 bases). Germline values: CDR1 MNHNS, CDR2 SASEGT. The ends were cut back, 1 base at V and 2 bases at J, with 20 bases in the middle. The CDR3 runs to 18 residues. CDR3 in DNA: TGTGCCAGCAGTGAAGTTTGGGGGTCAGGGTGGATAAACTATGGCTACACCTTC. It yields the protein CASSEVWGSGWINYGYTF.

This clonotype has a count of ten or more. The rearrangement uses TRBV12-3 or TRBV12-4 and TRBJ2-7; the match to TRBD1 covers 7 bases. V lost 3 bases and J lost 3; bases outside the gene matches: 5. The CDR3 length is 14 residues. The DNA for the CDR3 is TGTGCCAGCAGTTTTGGGACAGTTTACTACGAGCAGTACTTC. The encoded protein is CASSFGTVYYEQYF.

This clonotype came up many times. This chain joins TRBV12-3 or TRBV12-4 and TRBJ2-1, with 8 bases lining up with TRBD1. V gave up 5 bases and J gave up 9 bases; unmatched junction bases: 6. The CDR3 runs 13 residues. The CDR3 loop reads CASSKDRDIEQFF. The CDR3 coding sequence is TGTGCCAGCAGTAAGGACAGGGACATTGAGCAGTTCTTC.

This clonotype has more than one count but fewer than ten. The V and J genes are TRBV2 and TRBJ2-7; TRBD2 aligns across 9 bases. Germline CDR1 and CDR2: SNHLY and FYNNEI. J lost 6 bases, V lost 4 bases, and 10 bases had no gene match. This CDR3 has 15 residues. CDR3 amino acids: CASSGLAGYWGEQYF. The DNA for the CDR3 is TGTGCCAGCAGTGGGCTAGCGGGATATTGGGGCGAGCAGTACTTC.

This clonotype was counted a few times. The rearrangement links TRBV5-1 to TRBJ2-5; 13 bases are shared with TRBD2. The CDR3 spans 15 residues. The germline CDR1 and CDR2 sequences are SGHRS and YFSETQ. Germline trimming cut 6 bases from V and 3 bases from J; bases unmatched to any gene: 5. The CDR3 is CASTRLAGGEETQYF. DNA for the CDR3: TGCGCCAGCACCAGACTAGCGGGAGGCGAAGAGACCCAGTACTTC. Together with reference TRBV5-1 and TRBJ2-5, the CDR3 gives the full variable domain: KAGVTQTPRYLIKTRGQQVTLSCSPISGHRSVSWYQQTPGQGLQFLFEYFSETQRNKGNFPGRFSGRQFSNSRSEMNVSTLELGDSALYLCASTRLAGGEETQYFGPGTRLLVL.

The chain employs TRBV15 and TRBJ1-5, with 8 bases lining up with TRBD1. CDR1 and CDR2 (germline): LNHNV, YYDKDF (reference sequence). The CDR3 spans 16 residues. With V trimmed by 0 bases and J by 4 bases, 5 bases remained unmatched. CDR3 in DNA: TGTGCCACCAGCAGAGACAGGGGGCTTTGGAATCAGCCCCAGCATTTT. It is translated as CATSRDRGLWNQPQHF.

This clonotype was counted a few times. The CDR3 DNA reads TGTGCCAGCAGTTCCCGACTAGCGGGAGAGAGGTCCTACGAGCAGTACTTC. Translating it yields CASSSRLAGERSYEQYF. The chain uses TRBV27 and TRBJ2-7, with 12 bases that match TRBD2. Germline trimming cut 4 bases from V and 1 base from J; bases unmatched to any gene: 8. Germline CDR1 reads MNHEY; CDR2 reads SMNVEV (reference sequence). The CDR3 runs 17 residues.

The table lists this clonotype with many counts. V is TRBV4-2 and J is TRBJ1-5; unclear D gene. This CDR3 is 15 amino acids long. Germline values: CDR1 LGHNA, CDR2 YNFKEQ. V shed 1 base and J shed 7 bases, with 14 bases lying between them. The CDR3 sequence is CASSQAQGFGQPQHF. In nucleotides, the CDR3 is TGTGCCAGCAGCCAAGCCCAAGGTTTCGGCCAGCCCCAGCATTTT.

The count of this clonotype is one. The CDR3 DNA sequence: TGTGCCAGCAGCCCGGGACTAGCGGGAGGGCCGAAAGAGACCCAGTACTTC. It is translated as CASSPGLAGGPKETQYF. This chain joins TRBV11-2 and TRBJ2-5; the match to TRBD2 covers 16 bases. The CDR3 sequence is 17 residues long. V was pared by 5 bases and J by 3 bases, with 6 bases of the junction left unmatched. CDR1 is SGHAT, CDR2 FQNNGV, per germline. The whole variable domain, remainder taken from reference TRBV11-2 and TRBJ2-5, is EAGVAQSPRYKIIEKRQSVAFWCNPISGHATLYWYQQILGQGPKLLIQFQNNGVVDDSQLPKDRFSAERLKGVDSTLKIQPAKLEDSAVYLCASSPGLAGGPKETQYFGPGTRLLVL.

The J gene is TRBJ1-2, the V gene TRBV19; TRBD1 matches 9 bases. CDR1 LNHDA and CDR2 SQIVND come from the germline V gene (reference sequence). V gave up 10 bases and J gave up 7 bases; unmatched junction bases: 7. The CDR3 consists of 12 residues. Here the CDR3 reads CATWTGVGGYTF. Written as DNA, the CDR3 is TGTGCCACTTGGACAGGGGTCGGTGGCTACACCTTC. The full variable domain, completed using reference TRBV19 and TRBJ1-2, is DGGITQSPKYLFRKEGQNVTLSCEQNLNHDAMYWYRQDPGQGLRLIYYSQIVNDFQKGDIAEGYSVSREKKESFPLTVTSAQKNPTAFYLCATWTGVGGYTFGSGTRLTVV.

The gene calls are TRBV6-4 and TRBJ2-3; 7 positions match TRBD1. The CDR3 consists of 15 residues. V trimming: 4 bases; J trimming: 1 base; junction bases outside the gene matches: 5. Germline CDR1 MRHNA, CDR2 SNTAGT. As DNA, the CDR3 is TGTGCCAGCAGTGCGAGACAGGGTGGCACAGATACGCAGTATTTT. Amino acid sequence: CASSARQGGTDTQYF.

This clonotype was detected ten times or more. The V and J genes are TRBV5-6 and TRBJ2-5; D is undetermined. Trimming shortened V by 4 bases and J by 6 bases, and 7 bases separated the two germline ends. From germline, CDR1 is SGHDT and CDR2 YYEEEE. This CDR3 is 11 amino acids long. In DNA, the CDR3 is TGTGCCAGCAGCACCAGTCAGACCCAGTACTTC. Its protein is CASSTSQTQYF.

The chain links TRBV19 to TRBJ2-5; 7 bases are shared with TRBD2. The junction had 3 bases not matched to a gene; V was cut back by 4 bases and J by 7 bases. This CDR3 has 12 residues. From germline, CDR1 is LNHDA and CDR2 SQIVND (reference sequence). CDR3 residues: CASSSPGGTQYF. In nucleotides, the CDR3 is TGTGCCAGTAGTAGCCCGGGGGGGACCCAGTACTTC.

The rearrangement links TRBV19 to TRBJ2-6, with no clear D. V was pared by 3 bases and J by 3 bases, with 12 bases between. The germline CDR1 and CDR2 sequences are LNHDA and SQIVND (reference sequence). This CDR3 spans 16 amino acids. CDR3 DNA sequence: TGTGCCAGTAGTATCCTTGGCGCCGGTGGGGCCAACGTCCTGACTTTC. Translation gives CASSILGAGGANVLTF.

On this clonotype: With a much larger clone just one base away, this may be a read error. The CDR3 DNA follows: TGTGCCAGCGGCTCGGCACCGGGACTAGCGGGAGCTCGTAGTAACGAGCAGTACTTC. Protein product: CASGSAPGLAGARSNEQYF. The gene calls are TRBV5-4 and TRBJ2-7; 14 bases agree with TRBD2. J lost 5 bases, V lost 7 bases, and 20 bases had no gene match. The CDR3 covers 19 residues. Germline CDR1 is SGHNT and CDR2 is YYREEE (reference sequence). Combining the CDR3 with reference TRBV5-4 and TRBJ2-7 gives the whole variable domain ETGVTQSPTHLIKTRGQQVTLRCSSQSGHNTVSWYQQALGQGPQFIFQYYREEENGRGNFPPRFSGLQFPNYSSELNVNALELDDSALYLCASGSAPGLAGARSNEQYFGPGTRLTVT.

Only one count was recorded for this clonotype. The CDR3 DNA reads as TGTGCCAGCAGTCTAACCCGGCCCGGGACGGGGGAGCTGTTTTTT. Its protein product is CASSLTRPGTGELFF. This chain connects TRBV12-3 or TRBV12-4 to TRBJ2-2; D assignment may be TRBD1 or TRBD2 (5 bases each). The germline V and J ends were trimmed by 5 bases and 8 bases, with 18 bases remaining between them. The CDR3 covers 15 residues.